One and the same sample provided the 9 T cell receptor beta chains below, sequenced in a study of response to subunit inactivated influenza vaccine. TCRdb re-analysed the RT-PCR reads in MiXCR, keeping a single row per CDR3 protein. This table holds a few hundred thousand distinct CDR3 sequences, 21% found once. Source: PBMCs from blood, taken 21 months after vaccination. The receptors derive from a man aged 50-75 years who received an inactivated influenza vaccine.

The rearrangement links TRBV20-1 to TRBJ1-5; D not certain. Looked up from germline, CDR1 is DFQATT and CDR2 is SNEGSKA (reference sequence). V was cut by 6 bases and J by 6 bases, with 15 bases left in between. This CDR3 contains 13 residues. For the CDR3, the DNA is TGCAGTGCGAGCCGGGAGGTGAGTCAGCCCCAGCATTTT. Residues: CSASREVSQPQHF.

This clonotype was seen only a few times. This chain links TRBV10-3 with TRBJ2-3; D gene ambiguous. Trimming removed 4 bases at V and 0 bases at J, with 5 bases between. The CDR3 is 13 amino acids. Germline lookup yields CDR1 ENHRY and CDR2 SYGVKD. The CDR3 protein is CAISGKSTDTQYF. CDR3 sequence (DNA): TGTGCCATCAGTGGAAAGAGCACAGATACGCAGTATTTT.

Many counts were recorded for this clonotype. The rearrangement uses TRBV28 and TRBJ1-2, with D uncertain. V dropped 6 bases and J dropped 4 bases, with 12 bases sitting between them. Germline values: CDR1 MDHEN, CDR2 SYDVKM. The CDR3 is 13 residues long. CDR3 region: CASSSGSLYGYTF. The CDR3, as DNA: TGTGCCAGCAGCTCCGGTTCACTCTATGGCTACACCTTC.

This clonotype came up a few times. This chain links TRBV19 with TRBJ1-6; TRBD1 aligns across 7 bases. This CDR3 has 15 residues. Germline values: CDR1 LNHDA, CDR2 SQIVND (reference sequence). With 6 bases clipped from V and 11 bases from J, the junction kept 13 bases outside the gene matches. Here the CDR3 reads CASSFTGVSSAPLHF. DNA for the CDR3: TGTGCCAGTAGCTTTACAGGGGTTAGTAGTGCACCCCTCCACTTT.

The CDR3 protein is CSVGQGDTYYEQYF. The CDR3 DNA is TGCAGCGTTGGGCAGGGCGATACCTACTACGAGCAGTACTTC. The V and J genes are TRBV29-1 and TRBJ2-7, with D possibly being TRBD1 (5 bases). The V and J ends lost 4 bases and 3 bases respectively, with 16 bases between them. The CDR3 covers 14 residues. Germline V gives CDR1 SQVTM, CDR2 ANQGSEA.

This clonotype was found many times. This chain uses TRBV6-2 or TRBV6-3 with TRBJ1-1, with TRBD1 as a possible D gene (5 bases). Deletions cut 5 bases from V and 1 base from J, with 14 bases between. Germline CDR1 MNHEY, CDR2 SVGEGT. The CDR3 runs 15 residues. The CDR3 here is CASSQLRGRNTEAFF. Here the CDR3 DNA reads TGTGCCAGCAGTCAACTGAGGGGCCGGAACACTGAAGCTTTCTTT.

The chain employs TRBV14 and TRBJ2-1; D gene unclear. The germline V and J ends were trimmed by 5 bases and 4 bases, with 12 bases remaining between them. This CDR3 spans 14 amino acids. CDR1 SGHDN and CDR2 FVKESK come from the germline V gene. CDR3 loop: CASSRLMLYNEQFF. Written as DNA, the CDR3 is TGTGCCAGCAGCAGGCTGATGTTATACAATGAGCAGTTCTTC.

The V gene is TRBV6-7, the J gene TRBJ1-4; no reliable D call. TRBV6-7 has ORF status, its function being uncertain. This CDR3 region has 15 residues. The V end was cut by 6 bases, the J end by 5 bases, with 16 bases between. CDR3 loop: CASRDTAEINEKLFF. The CDR3 region has the DNA TGTGCCAGCAGAGACACCGCTGAGATCAATGAAAAACTGTTTTTT.

The chain is built from TRBV27 and TRBJ2-7, with no clear D. This CDR3 spans 14 amino acids. Germline loops: CDR1 MNHEY, CDR2 SMNVEV (reference sequence). V shed 5 bases and J shed 4 bases, with 15 bases lying between them. CDR3 protein: CASSPDTRRYEQYF. CDR3 DNA: TGTGCCAGCAGTCCAGATACCCGAAGGTACGAGCAGTACTTC.